This T cell receptor beta chain is drawn from a study of T cell responses to AZD1222 COVID-19 vaccine. Study observations and caveats: Unmutated variant regions reportedly attract nearly half of all spike-specific TCRs. Without day 14 samples, only post-peak T cell repertoires were studied.

The assay was immunoSEQ multiplex PCR, and TCRdb's table has in-frame clones only and misses some. The data hold 110,000 to 150,000 clones, with over 90% observed a single time. This clone was seen more than once but under ten times. Its antigen is unidentified. This CDR3 is 14 amino acids long. Germline loops: CDR1 MNHEY, CDR2 SMNVEV (reference sequence). With V trimmed by 10 bases and J by 5 bases, 11 bases remained unmatched. Sequenced material: peripheral blood, taken on day 0 of MenACWY control vaccination. This receptor was obtained from an adult in good health. The chain recombines TRBV27 with TRBJ1-2, with 9 bases lining up with TRBD1. The CDR3 reads CATSGTGHGYGYTF. The CDR3 DNA reads TGTGCCACCTCCGGGACAGGGCATGGGTATGGCTACACCTTC.